The clone carrying this TCR beta chain was counted at least ten times. Its antigen is not identified. A library of TCRbeta sequences, prepared with unique molecular identifiers, was generated. TCRdb used MiXCR to reprocess the PCR reads, holding one entry per CDR3 protein. Found here are hundreds of thousands of distinct CDR3 sequences, almost 8% of them singletons; the top ten hold over 7.5%. This sample is part of a study of T-cell reconstitution after alpha-beta-depleted transplantation in children. Whole-study findings and limits: Diversity and T-cell counts at one year after transplant derived mostly from new T cells.

This CDR3 comprises 14 residues. Trimming cost V 1 base and J 6 bases, with 13 bases left between them. The chain couples TRBV12-3 or TRBV12-4 to TRBJ2-7, with D possibly TRBD2 on 7 matching bases. The TCR originated in a female patient younger than 10 who had a stem cell transplant for Fanconi anemia, so the T cells may come from the graft donor. Material: peripheral blood, obtained 360 days after TCRalphabeta/CD19-depleted stem cell transplant. DNA of the CDR3: TGTGCCAGCAGTTTAGGGGGGGGGGCTCGCGAGCAGTACTTC. Translation: CASSLGGGAREQYF.